The sequence of this T cell receptor (beta chain) was determined in a study of blood T cell repertoires in COVID-19. Followed over time, Seattle patients had been enrolled while infection was active. Deletions cut 3 bases from V and 6 bases from J, with 12 bases between. Germline lookup yields CDR1 LGHDT and CDR2 YNNKEL (reference sequence). The CDR3 runs 14 residues. Only in-frame clones appear in the TCRdb table, and some are missing; sequencing was by immunoSEQ multiplex PCR. Of 200,000 to 300,000 clones detected, around 86% appear once; the ten largest clones hold roughly 4.9%. Sequenced input: peripheral blood. The rearrangement joins TRBV3-1 (or the pseudogene TRBV3-2) to TRBJ1-3, with D maybe TRBD1 (5 bases). The clonotype comes from a woman between 55 and 75 years old with COVID-19, enrolled during active disease. DNA of the CDR3: TGTGCCAGCAGCCAGGCACAGGTACTAAACACCATATATTTT. Amino acid sequence: CASSQAQVLNTIYF.